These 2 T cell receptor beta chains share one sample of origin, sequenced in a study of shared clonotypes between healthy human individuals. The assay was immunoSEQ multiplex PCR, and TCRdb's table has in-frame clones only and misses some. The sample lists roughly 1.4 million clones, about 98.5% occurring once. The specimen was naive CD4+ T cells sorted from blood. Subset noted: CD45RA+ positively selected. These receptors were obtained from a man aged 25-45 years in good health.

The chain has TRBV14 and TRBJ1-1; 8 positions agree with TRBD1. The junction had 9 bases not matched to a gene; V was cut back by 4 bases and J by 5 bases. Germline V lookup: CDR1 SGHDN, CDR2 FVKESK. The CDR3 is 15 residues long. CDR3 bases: TGTGCCAGCAGCCTACGAACAGGGGGAAGTACTGAAGCTTTCTTT. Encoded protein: CASSLRTGGSTEAFF.

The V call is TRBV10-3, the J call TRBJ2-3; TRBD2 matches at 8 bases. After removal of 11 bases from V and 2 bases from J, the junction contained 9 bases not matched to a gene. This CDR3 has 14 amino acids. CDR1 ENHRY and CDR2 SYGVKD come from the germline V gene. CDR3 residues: CAAGGGKYTDTQYF. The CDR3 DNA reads TGTGCCGCCGGGGGGGGGAAATACACAGATACGCAGTATTTT.